This TCR beta chain originates from a study of vaccination effects on CD4 cells after COVID-19. Study details: Post-vaccine sampling took place a median of 72 days after the second dose.

Data came from immunoSEQ multiplex PCR; TCRdb stores just in-frame clones and leaves some out. The repertoire consists of 70,000 or so clones, with roughly 75% occurring once and the leading ten covering less than 2.5%. V dropped 3 bases and J dropped 7; count of bases not matched to a gene: 8. CDR3 length: 15 residues. Germline V gene lookup returns CDR1 SGHTA and CDR2 FQGTGA. As regards this clone: Its antigen is undetermined.

Once cultured for approximately eleven days, the cells underwent separation to obtain CD4+ T cells. The vaccine given was either BNT162b2 or mRNA-1273, in two doses. This sequence originates from a human donor who received a COVID-19 vaccine. The V gene is TRBV7-3, the J gene TRBJ2-1; 8 nucleotides line up with TRBD2. Material: CD4+ T cells from PBMCs cultured without peptide, obtained after COVID-19 vaccination. CDR3: CASSFGGASGNEQFF. CDR3 in DNA: TGTGCCAGCAGCTTCGGGGGGGCCTCAGGGAATGAGCAGTTCTTC.